What follows is one T cell receptor beta chain and its context. The germline gives CDR1 MGHRA, CDR2 YSYEKL. This CDR3 has 14 amino acids. V lost 4 bases to trimming and J lost 1 base, with 10 bases between them. The sample originates from a study of blood T cell repertoires in COVID-19. At the level of the study: Nucleic acid was either cDNA or gDNA, and it came from T cells, B-cell-depleted T cells, or PBMCs.

Those enrolled in Seattle joined during active infection and were followed longitudinally afterward. Authors' processing steps: Estimates of nucleated cell counts were drawn from the amplification of reference gene primers. Using immunoSEQ multiplex PCR, the repertoire was profiled, and TCRdb retains in-frame clones only, with some absent. The V and J calls and the clone size are those of that table, but D and trimming were determined from the DNA. The data contain about 250,000 clones, more than 75% of them singletons. This TCR was sampled from an elderly woman with COVID-19, enrolled during active disease. The sequencing input was peripheral blood. This sequence joins TRBV4-1 and TRBJ1-1, with D unclear. CDR3 sequence: CASSPTVRNTEAFF. The CDR3 nucleotides read TGCGCCAGCAGCCCAACAGTGAGGAACACTGAAGCTTTCTTT.